The 23 T cell receptor beta chains below come from one sample, sequenced in a study of T-cell reconstitution after alpha-beta-depleted transplantation in children. It was with unique molecular identifiers that the TCRbeta library was prepared. TCRdb reprocessed the PCR reads with MiXCR, giving one entry per CDR3 protein. Found here are 230,000 or so distinct CDR3 sequences, 12% of them singletons; the top ten hold around 3%. Sequencing used PBMCs from the stem cell graft donor, obtained from the stem cell graft. The receptors derive from a human donor who donated a stem cell graft to a child with acute lymphoblastic leukemia.

This clonotype has a count of ten or more. The chain carries TRBV7-2 and TRBJ2-5; unclear D gene. From germline, CDR1 is SGHTA and CDR2 FQGNSA. The CDR3 contains 14 residues. V was shortened by 0 bases and J by 2 bases, with 7 bases between the two germline ends. The CDR3 loop is CASSLALGQETQYF. The CDR3 DNA reads as TGTGCCAGCAGCTTAGCGTTGGGTCAAGAGACCCAGTACTTC.

This clonotype was observed many times. V is TRBV7-2 and J is TRBJ1-6, with unresolved D. Germline lookup yields CDR1 SGHTA and CDR2 FQGNSA. The CDR3 loop spans 13 amino acids. Between the trimmed V and J ends, which lost 5 bases and 7 bases, there was a span of 9 bases. The CDR3 is CASSPGGNSPLHF. The DNA of the CDR3 is TGTGCCAGCAGCCCCGGAGGGAATTCACCCCTCCACTTT.

This clonotype was recorded many times. The chain is built from TRBV6-1 and TRBJ2-7; unclear D gene. The germline V gene has CDR1 MNHNS and CDR2 SASEGT. With 3 bases removed from V and 0 bases from J, the gap between germline ends came to 18 bases. This CDR3 has 17 amino acids. In nucleotides, the CDR3 is TGTGCCAGCAGTGAGTGGGTACGACAATTCGACTCCTACGAGCAGTACTTC. It specifies CASSEWVRQFDSYEQYF.

V is TRBV6-4 and J is TRBJ2-2; no clear D gene. Germline V CDR1 and CDR2: MRHNA, SNTAGT. CDR3 length: 11 amino acids. V lost 2 bases and J 8 bases, leaving 3 bases between the germline ends. CDR3 region: CASSDGGELFF. The DNA for the CDR3 is TGTGCCAGCAGTGACGGGGGGGAGCTGTTTTTT.

This rearrangement joins TRBV7-8 to TRBJ1-5; D is undetermined. V dropped 0 bases and J dropped 0 bases, with 18 bases sitting between them. CDR1 and CDR2 (germline): SGHVS, FQNEAQ. The length of the CDR3 is 19 residues. The CDR3 DNA is TGTGCCAGCAGCTTAGCCCCTAACCCAGACATCGTTAGCAATCAGCCCCAGCATTTT. Its protein product is CASSLAPNPDIVSNQPQHF.

The chain uses TRBV4-2 and TRBJ1-5, with 9 bases that match TRBD1. The CDR3 runs to 18 residues. With V trimmed by 0 bases and J by 3 bases, 9 bases remained unmatched. The germline V gene has CDR1 LGHNA and CDR2 YNFKEQ. CDR3 region: CASSQDPSGTGNNQPQHF. Here the CDR3 DNA reads TGTGCCAGCAGCCAAGATCCATCCGGGACAGGGAACAATCAGCCCCAGCATTTT.

This clonotype was observed at least ten times. The chain recombines TRBV2 with TRBJ2-1, with 8 bases fitting TRBD1. The CDR3 covers 13 residues. Germline V gene data show CDR1 as SNHLY and CDR2 as FYNNEI. J was trimmed by 10 bases and V by 0 bases; bases with no gene match: 2. The CDR3 DNA reads as TGTGCCAGCAGTGAAGCACAGGGGGGCGAGCAGTTCTTC. This translates into CASSEAQGGEQFF.

This clonotype was observed many times. V is TRBV6-5 and J is TRBJ2-1; possibly TRBD2 for D (6 bases). V was shortened by 0 bases and J by 3 bases, with 15 bases between the two germline ends. Germline V gives CDR1 MNHEY, CDR2 SVGAGI. The CDR3 runs to 17 residues. CDR3 protein: CASSYSRAGGVYNEQFF. The CDR3 DNA is TGTGCCAGCAGTTACTCGCGGGCAGGAGGGGTCTACAATGAGCAGTTCTTC.

This clonotype was seen at least ten times. The chain recombines TRBV6-2 or TRBV6-3 with TRBJ2-7; no firm D call. Germline V lookup: CDR1 MNHEY, CDR2 SVGEGT. The CDR3 runs to 15 residues. V shed 6 bases and J shed 0 bases, with 15 bases lying between them. The CDR3 reads CASSLGRVTSYEQYF. CDR3 nucleotide sequence: TGTGCCAGCAGCCTCGGGCGAGTAACCTCCTACGAGCAGTACTTC.

This clonotype showed up many times. The CDR3: CASSPRTEPQETQYF. The CDR3 DNA reads TGTGCCAGCTCACCAAGGACAGAACCCCAAGAGACCCAGTACTTC. J is TRBJ2-5 and V is TRBV18, with a tentative D call TRBD1 (6 bases). The CDR3 extends over 15 amino acids. CDR1 KGHSH and CDR2 LQKENI come from the germline V gene. V lost 2 bases, J lost 1 base, and 11 bases lay in between.

This clonotype was seen ten or more times. V gene TRBV30 combines with J gene TRBJ1-1; 9 nucleotides match TRBD1. In germline, CDR1 is GTSNPN, CDR2 SVGIG (reference sequence). With 5 bases clipped from V and 4 bases from J, the junction kept 11 bases outside the gene matches. The CDR3 is 15 residues long. The CDR3 sequence: CAWYPSTGGSTEAFF. The CDR3 DNA follows: TGTGCCTGGTATCCGTCGACAGGGGGGAGCACTGAAGCTTTCTTT.

This clonotype has a count of ten or more. The chain has TRBV29-1 and TRBJ2-1, with TRBD2 matching over 10 bases. The V and J ends lost 6 bases and 5 bases, in that order; junction bases with no gene match: 10. Germline values: CDR1 SQVTM, CDR2 ANQGSEA. The CDR3 length is 15 residues. The CDR3 bases are TGCAGCGTAGAAATCGGACTAGCGGCTCACAATGAGCAGTTCTTC. The encoded protein is CSVEIGLAAHNEQFF.

A note on this clonotype: A much larger clone sits a single nucleotide away, making a read error possible. The V and J genes are TRBV27 and TRBJ1-1; 7 positions agree with TRBD1. The CDR3 runs 14 residues. The germline CDR1 and CDR2 sequences are MNHEY and SMNVEV (reference sequence). The J segment lost 8 bases and the V segment lost 8 bases, leaving 14 bases of the junction unmatched. CDR3 amino acids: CASLTGAARGEAFF. The DNA for the CDR3 is TGTGCCAGCCTAACAGGGGCGGCCAGGGGGGAAGCTTTCTTT.

There are many counts of this clonotype. The V call is TRBV10-3, the J call TRBJ2-2; 12 nucleotides align to TRBD2. Germline V CDR1 and CDR2: ENHRY, SYGVKD. The CDR3 length is 16 residues. The V and J ends lost 10 bases and 6 bases, in that order; junction bases with no gene match: 12. CDR3 in amino acids: CATGLAGPTFAGELFF. In nucleotides, the CDR3 is TGTGCCACCGGACTAGCGGGGCCCACTTTCGCCGGGGAGCTGTTTTTT.

In regard to this clonotype: With a much larger clone just one base away, this may be a read error. This chain uses TRBV20-1 with TRBJ1-2, with D possibly TRBD1 on 5 matching bases. The CDR3 is 13 residues long. V lost 5 bases, J lost 5 bases, and 15 bases lay in between. Germline CDR1 and CDR2: DFQATT and SNEGSKA (reference sequence). CDR3 sequence (DNA): TGCAGTGCTTTCAGGGAGCGGGAATATGGCTACACCTTC. Its translation is CSAFREREYGYTF.

This clonotype occurred many times. The V gene is TRBV2, the J gene TRBJ2-5; D remains unclear. The V gene lost 6 bases and the J gene lost 0 bases, with 8 bases spanning the gap. Germline V gene sequence: CDR1 SNHLY, CDR2 FYNNEI. The CDR3 loop spans 13 amino acids. CDR3 residues: CASRETDQETQYF. In DNA, the CDR3 is TGTGCCAGCAGGGAGACGGACCAAGAGACCCAGTACTTC.

This clonotype has just a few counts. The CDR3 sequence is CASNRGRRGEKLFF. The CDR3 nucleotides read TGTGCCAGCAATCGGGGACGGAGAGGGGAAAAACTGTTTTTT. The rearrangement links TRBV27 to TRBJ1-4, with a possible D match to TRBD1 (5 bases). Germline CDR1 and CDR2: MNHEY and SMNVEV (reference sequence). V was trimmed by 7 bases and J by 8 bases, leaving 17 bases between them. The CDR3 is 14 amino acids.

In this sample, this clonotype turned up many times. The chain employs TRBV6-5 and TRBJ1-1, with D unresolved. Germline CDR1 reads MNHEY; CDR2 reads SVGAGI. Trimming removed 4 bases at V and 4 bases at J, with 13 bases between. CDR3 size: 14 residues. Here the CDR3 DNA reads TGTGCCAGCAGTTCCTTGACCGCGGGCACTGAAGCTTTCTTT. This encodes CASSSLTAGTEAFF.

This clonotype was counted at least ten times. V and J are TRBV6-2 or TRBV6-3 and TRBJ2-2, with 8 bases matching TRBD2. With V trimmed by 6 bases and J by 0 bases, 3 bases remained unmatched. Germline CDR1 MNHEY, CDR2 SVGEGT. The CDR3 has 15 residues. CDR3 DNA: TGTGCCAGCAGCATTAGCGGGGCGAACACCGGGGAGCTGTTTTTT. Protein sequence: CASSISGANTGELFF.

This clonotype was counted at least ten times. The chain couples TRBV19 to TRBJ1-1, with TRBD1 matching 8 bases. Trimming removed 4 bases from V and 1 base from J; junction bases left unmatched: 5. Germline-derived CDR1 and CDR2 are LNHDA and SQIVND (reference sequence). CDR3 size: 15 residues. CDR3 in amino acids: CASSTFGQGNTEAFF. CDR3 DNA: TGTGCCAGTAGTACCTTTGGACAGGGGAACACTGAAGCTTTCTTT.

This clonotype was picked up many times. The chain has TRBV7-9 and TRBJ2-1, with a tentative D call TRBD1 (5 bases). Trimming cost V 7 bases and J 1 base, with 14 bases left between them. From germline, CDR1 is SEHNR and CDR2 FQNEAQ (reference sequence). The CDR3 sequence is 15 residues long. The CDR3 DNA sequence: TGTGCCAGCACCCCAGCAGGGCGGTCCTACAATGAGCAGTTCTTC. As protein: CASTPAGRSYNEQFF.

This clonotype came up many times. J is TRBJ2-3 and V is TRBV27; 7 bases fit TRBD1. The length of the CDR3 is 15 residues. The germline V gene has CDR1 MNHEY and CDR2 SMNVEV (reference sequence). Trimming cost V 6 bases and J 0 bases; bases outside gene matches: 6. This chain's CDR3 is CASSGTEASTDTQYF. In DNA, the CDR3 is TGTGCCAGCAGCGGGACAGAAGCTAGCACAGATACGCAGTATTTT.

This clonotype has ten or more counts. The chain is built from TRBV7-9 and TRBJ1-1; 7 bases map to TRBD1. J gave up 0 bases and V 8 bases, and 9 bases lay outside the gene matches. The CDR3 length is 15 residues. Germline loops: CDR1 SEHNR, CDR2 FQNEAQ (reference sequence). The CDR3 bases are TGTGCCAGCCGACATCGGACAGGAATGAACACTGAAGCTTTCTTT. Its protein product is CASRHRTGMNTEAFF.